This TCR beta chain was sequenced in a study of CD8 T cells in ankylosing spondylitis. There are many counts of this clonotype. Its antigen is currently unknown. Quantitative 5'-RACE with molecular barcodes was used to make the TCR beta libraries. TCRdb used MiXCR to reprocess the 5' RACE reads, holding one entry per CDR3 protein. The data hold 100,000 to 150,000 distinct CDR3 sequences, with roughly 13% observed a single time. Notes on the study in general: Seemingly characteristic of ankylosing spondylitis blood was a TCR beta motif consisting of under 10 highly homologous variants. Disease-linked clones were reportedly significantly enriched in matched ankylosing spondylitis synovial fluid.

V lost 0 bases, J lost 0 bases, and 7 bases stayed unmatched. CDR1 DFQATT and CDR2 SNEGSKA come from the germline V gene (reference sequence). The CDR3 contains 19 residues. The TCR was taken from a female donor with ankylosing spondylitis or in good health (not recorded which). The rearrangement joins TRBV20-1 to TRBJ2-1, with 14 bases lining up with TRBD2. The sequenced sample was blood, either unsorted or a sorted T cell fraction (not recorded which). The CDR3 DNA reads TGCAGTGCTAGAGACCCGGGACTAGCGGGGGTCCCCTCCTACAATGAGCAGTTCTTC. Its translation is CSARDPGLAGVPSYNEQFF.